The subject of this entry is one TCR beta chain. Its antigen is unknown. These data are taken from a study of T-cell memory formation after mild COVID-19. The 5'RACE method, run with constant-segment primers, produced TCR alpha and TCR beta cDNA libraries (carrying sample barcodes and UMIs). TCRdb recomputed calls from the 5' RACE reads with MiXCR, one row per CDR3 protein. Here the sample spans approximately 490,000 distinct CDR3 sequences, 20% being singletons. Germline V gene lookup returns CDR1 SGHTA and CDR2 FQGNSA. The CDR3 loop spans 14 amino acids. V was pared by 6 bases and J by 4 bases, with 6 bases of the junction left unmatched. Study-wide points: The main location of contracting CD4+ clones was CM and EM, and that of contracting CD8+ clones was EMRA. That cross-reactive memory joined was suggested by some responding clones appearing in pre-infection memory.

This chain uses TRBV7-2 with TRBJ2-3; 8 bases agree with TRBD1. The sequence derives from an adult woman who had mild COVID-19 (a few samples of this study predate the infection). Cell type and time point are not known. The sample consisted of PBMCs or a T cell subset sorted from them (not recorded which). The CDR3 coding sequence is TGTGCCAGCAGTACAGGGGGACGTTCAGATACGCAGTATTTT. This gives the protein CASSTGGRSDTQYF.